The sequence of this T cell receptor (beta chain) was determined in a study of graft-versus-host responses after intestinal transplantation. Some clones are missing from TCRdb's copy, which holds only in-frame ones; the method was immunoSEQ multiplex PCR. Among approximately 77,000 clones, roughly 90% were seen once, and the ten largest hold roughly 0.72%. The CDR3 consists of 16 residues. Germline V lookup: CDR1 SGHTA, CDR2 FQGNSA. V was shortened by 4 bases and J by 0 bases, with 15 bases between the two germline ends. The material was PBMCs, obtained 98 days after intestinal transplantation. The chain employs TRBV7-2 and TRBJ2-5; D might be TRBD1 (6 bases). This receptor was obtained from a human patient who received an intestinal transplant, so some T cells may come from the graft donor. The CDR3: CASSSALGQYQETQYF. In nucleotides, the CDR3 is TGTGCCAGCAGCTCAGCGCTAGGACAGTACCAAGAGACCCAGTACTTC.